Listed here are 30 T cell receptor beta chains from one sample, sequenced in a study of shared clonotypes between healthy human individuals. Sequencing used immunoSEQ multiplex PCR; TCRdb keeps in-frame clones, though not all of them. This repertoire shows some 1,600,000 clones, approximately 98% found once; its top ten account for 0.45%. Sequencing was done on a sample of naive CD4+ T cells sorted from blood. Subset specified: CD45RA+ positively selected. Source of these receptors: a man between 25 and 39 years old in good health.

The chain joins TRBV28 to TRBJ1-1, with D possibly TRBD1 on 5 matching bases. Germline loops: CDR1 MDHEN, CDR2 SYDVKM. The CDR3 is made up of 11 amino acids. The V and J ends lost 3 bases and 9 bases respectively, with 8 bases between them. The CDR3 protein is CASSLGGQAFF. DNA for the CDR3: TGTGCCAGCAGTTTGGGGGGACAAGCTTTCTTT.

The chain carries TRBV9 and TRBJ2-1, with TRBD2 identical over 9 bases. The CDR3 loop spans 15 amino acids. Germline CDR1 and CDR2: SGDLS and YYNGEE. The J segment lost 6 bases and the V segment lost 2 bases, leaving 6 bases of the junction unmatched. This CDR3 reads CASSVAGGRGNEQFF. As DNA, the CDR3 is TGTGCCAGCAGCGTGGCGGGAGGGAGGGGCAATGAGCAGTTCTTC. Based on the CDR3 plus reference TRBV9 and TRBJ2-1, the full variable domain is DSGVTQTPKHLITATGQRVTLRCSPRSGDLSVYWYQQSLDQGLQFLIQYYNGEERAKGNILERFSAQQFPDLHSELNLSSLELGDSALYFCASSVAGGRGNEQFFGPGTRLTVL.

The genes are TRBV6-1 and TRBJ2-7; 10 bases line up with TRBD2. Germline V gene data show CDR1 as MNHNS and CDR2 as SASEGT. The CDR3 loop spans 16 amino acids. Trimming removed 4 bases from V and 0 bases from J; junction bases left unmatched: 6. DNA for the CDR3: TGTGCCAGCAGTGGGTTACTAGCGGGAAGCTCCTACGAGCAGTACTTC. Translated: CASSGLLAGSSYEQYF.

In the case of this clone: Other nucleotide sequences in the sample specify the same CDR3. V usage is TRBV18 and J usage is TRBJ1-5; D call uncertain. This CDR3 contains 14 residues. The germline V and J ends were trimmed by 1 base and 3 bases, with 7 bases remaining between them. Looked up from germline, CDR1 is KGHSH and CDR2 is LQKENI. For the CDR3, the DNA is TGTGCCAGCTCACCACAGGGTAACAATCAGCCCCAGCATTTT. Protein sequence: CASSPQGNNQPQHF.

This chain connects TRBV6-6 to TRBJ2-7; no clear D gene. V was clipped by 2 bases and J by 3 bases, with 8 bases between them. The V gene's germline CDR1 is MNHNY and CDR2 SVGAGI (reference sequence). CDR3 length: 13 residues. CDR3 loop: CASSYGPNYEQYF. In nucleotides, the CDR3 is TGTGCCAGCAGTTACGGGCCCAACTACGAGCAGTACTTC.

The CDR3 here is CASSSGQFGHYEQYF. CDR3 sequence (DNA): TGTGCCAGCAGCTCCGGACAGTTTGGACACTACGAGCAGTACTTC. The gene calls are TRBV5-5 and TRBJ2-7, with D possibly matching TRBD1 (6 bases). Germline lookup yields CDR1 SGHKS and CDR2 YYEKEE (reference sequence). Trimming removed 3 bases at V and 3 bases at J, with 16 bases between. This CDR3 region has 15 residues.

Details on this clone: This same CDR3 is encoded by further DNA sequences in the sample. The chain carries TRBV27 and TRBJ2-7; a weak D match, TRBD1 (6 bases). The CDR3 consists of 12 residues. CDR1 and CDR2 (germline): MNHEY, SMNVEV (reference sequence). The ends were cut back, 3 bases at V and 7 bases at J, with 10 bases in the middle. CDR3 bases: TGTGCCAGCAGTTTCGTAGGGGGAGAGCAGTACTTC. Residues: CASSFVGGEQYF.

In the case of this clone: This specimen includes other DNA sequences encoding the same CDR3. The V gene is TRBV5-1, the J gene TRBJ2-1; a possible D gene is TRBD2 (6 bases). Germline loops: CDR1 SGHRS, CDR2 YFSETQ. Trimming took 0 bases from V and 4 from J, leaving 11 bases between them. The CDR3 runs to 15 residues. The CDR3 spells CASSLAGDLYNEQFF. CDR3 bases: TGCGCCAGCAGCTTGGCGGGAGACTTGTACAATGAGCAGTTCTTC.

On this clone: One end of the junction varies from germline; a read error may be responsible. The chain links TRBV10-3 to TRBJ2-3; 9 nucleotides agree with TRBD2. Germline values: CDR1 ENHRY, CDR2 SYGVKD. This CDR3 region has 14 residues. This CDR3 is CAISNSGSTDTQYF. Here the CDR3 DNA reads TGTGCCATCAGTAATAGCGGGAGCACGGATACGCAGTATTTT.

The V and J genes are TRBV18 and TRBJ2-1; the D gene is possibly TRBD2 (6 bases). There are 16 residues in the CDR3. In germline, CDR1 is KGHSH, CDR2 LQKENI. The V end was cut by 1 base, the J end by 2 bases, with 12 bases between. DNA for the CDR3: TGTGCCAGCTCACCACTAGCGGTCACCCCCTACAATGAGCAGTTCTTC. It translates to CASSPLAVTPYNEQFF.

V and J are TRBV30 and TRBJ2-7; the D gene is possibly TRBD2 (6 bases). The germline gives CDR1 GTSNPN, CDR2 SVGIG (reference sequence). V was clipped by 2 bases and J by 6 bases, with 8 bases between them. This CDR3 comprises 11 residues. The CDR3 nucleotides are TGTGCCTGGAGTACCGGGAGCGAGCAGTACTTC. It is translated as CAWSTGSEQYF.

The chain carries TRBV5-1 and TRBJ2-5, with 10 positions matching TRBD2. The V gene's germline CDR1 is SGHRS and CDR2 YFSETQ. CDR3 length equals 16 residues. Unmatched junction bases numbered 5, after V lost 2 bases and J lost 1 base. CDR3 sequence: CASSFGLAEGQETQYF. The CDR3 coding sequence is TGCGCCAGCAGCTTTGGACTAGCGGAAGGCCAAGAGACCCAGTACTTC.

This chain's CDR3 is CASSLGVGAAGEQYF. CDR3 nucleotide sequence: TGTGCCAGCAGCTTAGGTGTTGGGGCCGCGGGGGAGCAGTACTTC. The rearrangement links TRBV11-2 to TRBJ2-7; TRBD2 is a possible D gene (6 bases). This CDR3 contains 15 residues. CDR1 and CDR2 from the germline V gene are SGHAT and FQNNGV. Trimming pared 1 base from V and 7 bases from J, leaving 17 bases between. The whole variable domain, filled in from reference TRBV11-2 and TRBJ2-7, reads EAGVAQSPRYKIIEKRQSVAFWCNPISGHATLYWYQQILGQGPKLLIQFQNNGVVDDSQLPKDRFSAERLKGVDSTLKIQPAKLEDSAVYLCASSLGVGAAGEQYFGPGTRLTVT.

V and J are TRBV11-2 and TRBJ1-2; no definite D call. Germline CDR1 reads SGHAT; CDR2 reads FQNNGV. V was trimmed by 7 bases and J by 5 bases, leaving 17 bases between them. This CDR3 contains 14 residues. CDR3 sequence (DNA): TGTGCCAGCAACCGGCCGCAGATTGGATATGGCTACACCTTC. Protein sequence: CASNRPQIGYGYTF.

This rearrangement joins TRBV15 to TRBJ2-6; D ambiguous. CDR1 and CDR2 (germline): LNHNV, YYDKDF (reference sequence). CDR3 length: 20 amino acids. V lost 3 bases, J lost 1 base, and 22 bases lay in between. The CDR3 spells CATSRLPLGPFLSGANVLTF. CDR3 nucleotide sequence: TGTGCCACCAGCAGGCTTCCGTTAGGGCCATTCCTTTCTGGGGCCAACGTCCTGACTTTC.

The chain carries TRBV19 and TRBJ1-2; 8 bases line up with TRBD1. CDR3 size: 15 residues. CDR1 and CDR2 (germline): LNHDA, SQIVND (reference sequence). With 3 bases clipped from V and 2 bases from J, the junction kept 5 bases outside the gene matches. The DNA for the CDR3 is TGTGCCAGTAGTATTTCAGGGGGCAAGAACTATGGCTACACCTTC. Translated: CASSISGGKNYGYTF.

The rearrangement links TRBV28 to TRBJ2-6; D is ambiguous. Germline CDR1 reads MDHEN; CDR2 reads SYDVKM. Trimming removed 1 base at V and 0 bases at J, with 10 bases between. This CDR3 is 17 amino acids long. The CDR3 here is CASSLSTPHSGANVLTF. The CDR3 DNA reads as TGTGCCAGCAGTTTATCAACCCCCCACTCTGGGGCCAACGTCCTGACTTTC.

The J gene is TRBJ2-7, the V gene TRBV9; TRBD2 aligns across 8 bases. Germline V gives CDR1 SGDLS, CDR2 YYNGEE. Trimming removed 3 bases from V and 5 bases from J; junction bases left unmatched: 7. The CDR3 contains 14 residues. CDR3: CASSGGLGSDEQYF. CDR3 DNA sequence: TGTGCCAGCAGCGGGGGACTAGGAAGTGACGAGCAGTACTTC.

This sequence joins TRBV27 and TRBJ2-1; 14 bases are shared with TRBD2. Per the germline V gene, CDR1 is MNHEY and CDR2 is SMNVEV (reference sequence). The trim removed 6 bases at V and 9 bases at J, leaving 10 bases unmatched. CDR3 length: 16 residues. CDR3 sequence: CASSRRLAGGPGEQFF. CDR3 in DNA: TGTGCCAGCAGCAGGCGACTAGCGGGAGGGCCCGGTGAGCAGTTCTTC.

The chain is built from TRBV7-8 and TRBJ2-1; 8 positions agree with TRBD2. The germline V gene encodes CDR1 SGHVS and CDR2 FQNEAQ. The CDR3 spans 15 residues. V lost 5 bases to trimming and J lost 3 bases; unmatched junction nucleotides: 6. This CDR3 reads CASSDRTSSYNEQFF. DNA of the CDR3: TGTGCCAGCAGCGATCGGACTAGCAGCTACAATGAGCAGTTCTTC. Looking up the rest from reference TRBV7-8 and TRBJ2-1 gives the full variable domain: GAGVSQSPRYKVAKRGQDVALRCDPISGHVSLFWYQQALGQGPEFLTYFQNEAQLDKSGLPSDRFFAERPEGSVSTLKIQRTQQEDSAVYLCASSDRTSSYNEQFFGPGTRLTVL.

DNA of the CDR3: TGTGCCAGCTCACCCACAGGGGCCTCAACAATCAACACTGAAGCTTTCTTT. Translation: CASSPTGASTINTEAFF. V usage is TRBV18 and J usage is TRBJ1-1, with TRBD1 matching over 7 bases. CDR1 and CDR2 (germline): KGHSH, LQKENI. J was trimmed by 2 bases and V by 3 bases; bases with no gene match: 12. The CDR3 is made up of 17 amino acids.

The chain has TRBV5-1 and TRBJ2-2; 9 bases line up with TRBD1. The germline V gene has CDR1 SGHRS and CDR2 YFSETQ. V dropped 5 bases and J dropped 6; count of bases not matched to a gene: 2. The CDR3 is 13 residues long. The DNA for the CDR3 is TGCGCCAGCAGTCGACAGGGGGCCGGGGAGCTGTTTTTT. It yields the protein CASSRQGAGELFF.

CDR3 sequence: CASNPRVAGELFF. The CDR3 DNA reads as TGTGCCAGCAACCCTAGGGTGGCCGGGGAGCTGTTTTTT. The chain has TRBV7-2 and TRBJ2-2; no firm D call. Germline CDR1 SGHTA, CDR2 FQGNSA. V was clipped by 7 bases and J by 6 bases, with 12 bases between them. This CDR3 has 13 amino acids.

This sequence joins TRBV28 and TRBJ1-5; D gene unclear. This CDR3 is built from 17 residues. Deletions cut 2 bases from V and 6 bases from J, with 20 bases between. The germline V gene encodes CDR1 MDHEN and CDR2 SYDVKM. The CDR3 DNA follows: TGTGCCAGCAGTTTAATAGTCGGGCTCACTACGGGTCAGCCCCAGCATTTT. It codes for CASSLIVGLTTGQPQHF. Looking up the rest from reference TRBV28 and TRBJ1-5 gives the full variable domain: DVKVTQSSRYLVKRTGEKVFLECVQDMDHENMFWYRQDPGLGLRLIYFSYDVKMKEKGDIPEGYSVSREKKERFSLILESASTNQTSMYLCASSLIVGLTTGQPQHFGDGTRLSIL.

This chain links TRBV7-9 with TRBJ2-1; 9 nucleotides line up with TRBD2. The germline V gene has CDR1 SEHNR and CDR2 FQNEAQ (reference sequence). The junction had 9 bases not matched to a gene; V was cut back by 7 bases and J by 5 bases. The CDR3 is made up of 15 amino acids. CDR3 sequence: CASTHGTSLNNEQFF. The CDR3 DNA follows: TGTGCCAGCACCCATGGGACTAGCCTCAACAATGAGCAGTTCTTC.

The chain links TRBV28 to TRBJ2-3; D gene ambiguous. CDR3 length: 15 residues. CDR1 and CDR2 (germline): MDHEN, SYDVKM. Trimming removed 5 bases from V and 5 bases from J, with 17 bases in between. Here the CDR3 reads CASSRALSSRDTQYF. The CDR3 coding sequence is TGTGCCAGCAGTCGCGCCCTTAGCTCTCGAGATACGCAGTATTTT.

V and J are TRBV9 and TRBJ2-5, with D tentatively TRBD2 (5 bases). V gave up 4 bases and J gave up 5 bases, with 15 bases separating them. The CDR3 runs 14 residues. From germline, CDR1 is SGDLS and CDR2 YYNGEE. The CDR3 loop reads CASSPEGTQETQYF. The CDR3 region has the DNA TGTGCCAGCAGCCCTGAGGGTACCCAGGAGACCCAGTACTTC.

This clone was detected a few times. The sample carries other DNA sequences with the same CDR3. The rearrangement uses TRBV7-9 and TRBJ1-1, with unresolved D. CDR1 and CDR2 from the germline V gene are SEHNR and FQNEAQ (reference sequence). Deletions cut 1 base from V and 4 bases from J, with 1 base between. The CDR3 sequence is 11 residues long. This chain's CDR3 is CASSLVTEAFF. CDR3 in DNA: TGTGCCAGCAGCTTAGTCACTGAAGCTTTCTTT. The full variable domain, with the rest looked up from reference TRBV7-9 and TRBJ1-1, is DTGVSQNPRHKITKRGQNVTFRCDPISEHNRLYWYRQTLGQGPEFLTYFQNEAQLEKSRLLSDRFSAERPKGSFSTLEIQRTEQGDSAMYLCASSLVTEAFFGQGTRLTVV.

This clone was picked up one time. The V and J genes are TRBV18 and TRBJ2-7; D is uncertain. This CDR3 comprises 14 residues. Germline V gives CDR1 KGHSH, CDR2 LQKENI. V gave up 4 bases and J gave up 4 bases, with 14 bases separating them. CDR3 in DNA: TGTGCCAGCTCACAAAAATCGGAGAAATACGAGCAGTACTTC. It codes for CASSQKSEKYEQYF.

The chain combines TRBV30 with TRBJ2-6; D is possibly TRBD1 (6 bases). Trimming shortened V by 1 base and J by 2 bases, and 9 bases separated the two germline ends. Germline V gene data show CDR1 as GTSNPN and CDR2 as SVGIG (reference sequence). CDR3 size: 15 residues. In nucleotides, the CDR3 is TGTGCCTGGAGTGACCGACAGGCTGGGGCCAACGTCCTGACTTTC. This codes for CAWSDRQAGANVLTF.